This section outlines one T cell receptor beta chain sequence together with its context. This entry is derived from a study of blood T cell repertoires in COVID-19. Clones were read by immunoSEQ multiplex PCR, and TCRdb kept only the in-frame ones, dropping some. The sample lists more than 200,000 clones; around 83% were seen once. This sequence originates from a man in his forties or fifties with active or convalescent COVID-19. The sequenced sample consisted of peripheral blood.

The CDR3 is CASSLRQGQGAFF. CDR3 coding DNA: TGTGCCAGCAGCCTTCGACAGGGTCAGGGAGCTTTCTTT. This chain connects TRBV11-3 to TRBJ1-1; 7 nucleotides match TRBD1. Germline assignment: CDR1 SGHNT and CDR2 YENEEA. V gave up 5 bases and J gave up 10 bases; unmatched junction bases: 10. CDR3 size: 13 residues.